The 5 T cell receptor beta chains in this list originate from one sample, sequenced in a study of cytomegalovirus exposure and HLA in healthy donors. Amplification used 60 Vbeta primers and 13 Jbeta primers. Sequencing was performed with immunoSEQ multiplex PCR; in TCRdb, only in-frame clones are kept and a portion is missing. Here the sample spans some 190,000 clones, about 88% being singletons. The material sequenced was PBMCs. The origin of the receptors is a woman aged 25 to 39 in good health and CMV-seronegative.

The chain joins TRBV29-1 to TRBJ2-1; weak D call: TRBD2 (6 bases). CDR1 and CDR2 from the germline V gene are SQVTM and ANQGSEA. The V and J ends lost 7 bases and 14 bases respectively, with 18 bases between them. The CDR3 has 11 residues. CDR3 nucleotide sequence: TGCAGCGCTAACCGGGAATTAGCGGAGTTCTTC. Protein sequence: CSANRELAEFF.

The rearrangement uses TRBV6-5 and TRBJ2-3; possible D gene TRBD2, 6 bases. The germline CDR1 and CDR2 sequences are MNHEY and SVGAGI. CDR3 size: 14 residues. V dropped 6 bases and J dropped 4 bases, with 14 bases sitting between them. CDR3 DNA sequence: TGTGCCAGCAGCCGTACTAGCTCGGCAGATACGCAGTATTTT. Translation: CASSRTSSADTQYF.

Of note for this clone: Other DNA variants within this sample encode the same CDR3. The gene calls are TRBV30 and TRBJ2-3; D call uncertain. Germline V lookup: CDR1 GTSNPN, CDR2 SVGIG (reference sequence). The CDR3 contains 13 residues. The germline V and J ends were trimmed by 0 bases and 1 base, with 5 bases remaining between them. The CDR3 DNA reads TGTGCCTGGAGTGTACGGGGCACAGATACGCAGTATTTT. It yields the protein CAWSVRGTDTQYF.

This clone was counted only a few times. In DNA form, the CDR3 reads TGCGCCAGCAGTCAATCCCGCTTCGGCGGAGGGGAGCAGTACTTC. It codes for CASSQSRFGGGEQYF. The rearrangement uses TRBV23-1 and TRBJ2-7; tentatively, D is TRBD2 (6 bases). TRBV23-1 counts as an open reading frame of uncertain function. V lost 0 bases and J lost 7, with 16 bases in between. This CDR3 comprises 15 residues.

J is TRBJ2-7 and V is TRBV19; TRBD2 matches 10 bases. The CDR3 runs to 15 residues. The V and J ends lost 3 bases and 3 bases, in that order; junction bases with no gene match: 5. Germline CDR1 reads LNHDA; CDR2 reads SQIVND (reference sequence). CDR3 sequence (DNA): TGTGCCAGTAGTATCAGGACTAGCGGCGACTACGAGCAGTACTTC. As protein: CASSIRTSGDYEQYF. The whole variable domain, remainder taken from reference TRBV19 and TRBJ2-7, is DGGITQSPKYLFRKEGQNVTLSCEQNLNHDAMYWYRQDPGQGLRLIYYSQIVNDFQKGDIAEGYSVSREKKESFPLTVTSAQKNPTAFYLCASSIRTSGDYEQYFGPGTRLTVT.